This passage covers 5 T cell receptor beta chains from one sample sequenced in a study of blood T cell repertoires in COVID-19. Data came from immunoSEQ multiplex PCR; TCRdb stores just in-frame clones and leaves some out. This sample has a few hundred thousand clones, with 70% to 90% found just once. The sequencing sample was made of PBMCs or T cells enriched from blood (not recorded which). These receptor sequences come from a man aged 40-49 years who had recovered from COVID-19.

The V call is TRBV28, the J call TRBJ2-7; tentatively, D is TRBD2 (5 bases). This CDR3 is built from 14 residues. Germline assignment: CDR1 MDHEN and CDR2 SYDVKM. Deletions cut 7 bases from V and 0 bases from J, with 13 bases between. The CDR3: CASTPRGYSYEQYF. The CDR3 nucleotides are TGTGCCAGCACCCCCAGAGGGTACTCCTACGAGCAGTACTTC. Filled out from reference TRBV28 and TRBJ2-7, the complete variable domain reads DVKVTQSSRYLVKRTGEKVFLECVQDMDHENMFWYRQDPGLGLRLIYFSYDVKMKEKGDIPEGYSVSREKKERFSLILESASTNQTSMYLCASTPRGYSYEQYFGPGTRLTVT.

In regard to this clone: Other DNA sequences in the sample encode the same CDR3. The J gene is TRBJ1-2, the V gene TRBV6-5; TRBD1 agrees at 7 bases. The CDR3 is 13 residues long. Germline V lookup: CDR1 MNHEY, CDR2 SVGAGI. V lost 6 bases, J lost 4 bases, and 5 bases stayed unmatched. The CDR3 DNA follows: TGTGCCAGCAGGGAGACAGGGCCCTATGGCTACACCTTC. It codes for CASRETGPYGYTF.

CDR3 loop: CASSVMGHAENQPQHF. The CDR3, as DNA: TGTGCCAGCAGTGTTATGGGCCATGCTGAGAATCAGCCCCAGCATTTT. This chain links TRBV28 with TRBJ1-5; unclear D gene. The germline CDR1 and CDR2 sequences are MDHEN and SYDVKM. Between the trimmed V and J ends, which lost 5 bases and 4 bases, there was a span of 18 bases. The length of the CDR3 is 16 residues. Full variable domain (outside the CDR3, taken from reference TRBV28 and TRBJ1-5): DVKVTQSSRYLVKRTGEKVFLECVQDMDHENMFWYRQDPGLGLRLIYFSYDVKMKEKGDIPEGYSVSREKKERFSLILESASTNQTSMYLCASSVMGHAENQPQHFGDGTRLSIL.

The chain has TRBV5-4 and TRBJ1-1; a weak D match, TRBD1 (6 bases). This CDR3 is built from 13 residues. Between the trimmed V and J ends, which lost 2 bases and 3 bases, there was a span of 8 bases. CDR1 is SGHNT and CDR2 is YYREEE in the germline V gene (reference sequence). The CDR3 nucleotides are TGTGCCAGCAGCTTAGGGGGGGACACTGAAGCTTTCTTT. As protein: CASSLGGDTEAFF.

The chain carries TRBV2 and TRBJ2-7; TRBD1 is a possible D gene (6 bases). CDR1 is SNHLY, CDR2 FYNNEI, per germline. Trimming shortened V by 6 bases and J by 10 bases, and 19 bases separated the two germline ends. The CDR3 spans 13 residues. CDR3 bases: TGTGCCAGCAGAACGGCGGCAGGGGTGGGACAGTACTTC. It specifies CASRTAAGVGQYF.